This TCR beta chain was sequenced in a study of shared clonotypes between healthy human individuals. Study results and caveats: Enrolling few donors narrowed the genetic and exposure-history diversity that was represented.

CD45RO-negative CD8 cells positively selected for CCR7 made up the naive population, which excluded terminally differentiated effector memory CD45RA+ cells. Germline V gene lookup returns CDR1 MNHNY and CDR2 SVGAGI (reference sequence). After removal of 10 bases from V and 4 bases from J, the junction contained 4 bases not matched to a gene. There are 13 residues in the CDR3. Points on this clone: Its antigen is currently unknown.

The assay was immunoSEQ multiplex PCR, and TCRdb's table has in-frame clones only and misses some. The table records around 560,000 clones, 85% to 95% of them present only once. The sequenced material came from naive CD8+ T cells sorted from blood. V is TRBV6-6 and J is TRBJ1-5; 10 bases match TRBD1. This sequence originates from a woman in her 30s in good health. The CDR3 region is CATRTGGNQPQHF. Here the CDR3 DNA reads TGTGCCACCAGGACAGGGGGGAATCAGCCCCAGCATTTT.